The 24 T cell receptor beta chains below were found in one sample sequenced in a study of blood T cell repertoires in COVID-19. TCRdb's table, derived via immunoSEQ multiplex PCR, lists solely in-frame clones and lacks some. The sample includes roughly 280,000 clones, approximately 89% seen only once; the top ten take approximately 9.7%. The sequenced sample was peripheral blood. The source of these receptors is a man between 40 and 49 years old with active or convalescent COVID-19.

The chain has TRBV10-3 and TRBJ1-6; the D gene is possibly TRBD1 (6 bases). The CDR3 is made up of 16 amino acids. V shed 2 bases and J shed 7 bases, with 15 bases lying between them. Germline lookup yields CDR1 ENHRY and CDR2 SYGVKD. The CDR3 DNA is TGTGCCATCAGTGAGCCACAGGGTAGGACGAATTCACCCCTCCACTTT. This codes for CAISEPQGRTNSPLHF.

The CDR3 bases are TGTGCCTGGAGGGAACAGAACCAAGAGACCCAGTACTTC. Translated, it gives CAWREQNQETQYF. This chain uses TRBV30 with TRBJ2-5; D is undetermined. CDR1 is GTSNPN and CDR2 is SVGIG in the germline V gene (reference sequence). Trimming shortened V by 3 bases and J by 0 bases, and 8 bases separated the two germline ends. CDR3 length: 13 amino acids.

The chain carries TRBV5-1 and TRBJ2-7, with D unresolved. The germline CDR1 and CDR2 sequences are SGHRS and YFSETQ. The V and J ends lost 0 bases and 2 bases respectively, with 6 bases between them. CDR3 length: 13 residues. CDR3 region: CASSLDLAYEQYF. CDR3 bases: TGCGCCAGCAGCTTGGATCTTGCCTACGAGCAGTACTTC.

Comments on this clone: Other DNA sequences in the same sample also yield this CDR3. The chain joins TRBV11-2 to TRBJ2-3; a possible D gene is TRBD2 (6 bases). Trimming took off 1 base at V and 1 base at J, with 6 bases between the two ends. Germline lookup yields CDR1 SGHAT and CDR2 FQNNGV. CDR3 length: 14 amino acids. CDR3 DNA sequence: TGTGCCAGCAGCTTAGGCGGGGGCACAGATACGCAGTATTTT. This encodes CASSLGGGTDTQYF.

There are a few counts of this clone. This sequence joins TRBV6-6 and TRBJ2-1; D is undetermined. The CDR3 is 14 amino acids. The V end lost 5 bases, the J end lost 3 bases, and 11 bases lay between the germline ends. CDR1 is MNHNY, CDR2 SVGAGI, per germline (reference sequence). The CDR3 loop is CASSTDPDYNEQFF. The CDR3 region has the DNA TGTGCCAGCAGTACCGATCCAGACTACAATGAGCAGTTCTTC.

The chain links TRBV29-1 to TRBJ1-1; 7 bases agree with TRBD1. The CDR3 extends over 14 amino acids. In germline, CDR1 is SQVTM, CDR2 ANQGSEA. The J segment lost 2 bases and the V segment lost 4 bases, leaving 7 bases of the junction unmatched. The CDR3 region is CSVVTGALNTEAFF. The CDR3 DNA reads TGCAGCGTTGTAACAGGGGCTCTTAACACTGAAGCTTTCTTT.

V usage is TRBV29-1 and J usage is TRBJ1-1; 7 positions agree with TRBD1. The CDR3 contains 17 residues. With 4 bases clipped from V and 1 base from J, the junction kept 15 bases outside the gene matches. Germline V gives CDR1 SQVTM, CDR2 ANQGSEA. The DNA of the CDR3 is TGCAGCGTTGTCTCCTTCCGGGACAGTAGAGAGAACACTGAAGCTTTCTTT. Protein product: CSVVSFRDSRENTEAFF.

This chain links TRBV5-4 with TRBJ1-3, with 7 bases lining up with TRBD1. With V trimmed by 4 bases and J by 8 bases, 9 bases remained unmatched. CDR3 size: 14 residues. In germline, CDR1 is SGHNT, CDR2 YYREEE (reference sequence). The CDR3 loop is CASSLGQVAYTIYF. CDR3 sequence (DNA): TGTGCCAGCAGCCTAGGACAGGTAGCCTACACCATATATTTT.

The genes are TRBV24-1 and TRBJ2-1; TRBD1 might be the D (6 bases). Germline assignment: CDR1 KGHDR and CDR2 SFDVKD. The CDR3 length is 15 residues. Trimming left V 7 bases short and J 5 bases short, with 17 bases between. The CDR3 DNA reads TGTGCCACCAGGAAGGACAGCGACTTGAACAATGAGCAGTTCTTC. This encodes CATRKDSDLNNEQFF.

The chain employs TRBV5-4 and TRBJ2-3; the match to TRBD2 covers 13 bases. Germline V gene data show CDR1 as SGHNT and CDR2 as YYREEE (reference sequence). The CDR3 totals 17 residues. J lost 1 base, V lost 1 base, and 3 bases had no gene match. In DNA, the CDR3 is TGTGCCAGCAGCTTGTCTGGGACTAGCGGGGGCACAGATACGCAGTATTTT. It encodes CASSLSGTSGGTDTQYF.

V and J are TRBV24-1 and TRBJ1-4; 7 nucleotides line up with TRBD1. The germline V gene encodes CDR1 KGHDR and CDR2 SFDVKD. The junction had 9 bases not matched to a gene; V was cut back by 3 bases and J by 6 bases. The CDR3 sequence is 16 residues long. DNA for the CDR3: TGTGCCACCAGTGATGCCGGACAGGCCCCGGATGAAAAACTGTTTTTT. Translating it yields CATSDAGQAPDEKLFF.

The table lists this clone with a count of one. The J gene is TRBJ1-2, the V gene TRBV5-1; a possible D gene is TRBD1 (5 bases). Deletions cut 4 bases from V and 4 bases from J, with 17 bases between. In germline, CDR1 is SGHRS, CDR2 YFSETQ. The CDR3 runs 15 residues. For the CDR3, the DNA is TGCGCCAGCAGCCCAAACGGGGGAAGCAGCTATGGCTACACCTTC. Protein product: CASSPNGGSSYGYTF. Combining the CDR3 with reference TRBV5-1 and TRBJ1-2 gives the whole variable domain KAGVTQTPRYLIKTRGQQVTLSCSPISGHRSVSWYQQTPGQGLQFLFEYFSETQRNKGNFPGRFSGRQFSNSRSEMNVSTLELGDSALYLCASSPNGGSSYGYTFGSGTRLTVV.

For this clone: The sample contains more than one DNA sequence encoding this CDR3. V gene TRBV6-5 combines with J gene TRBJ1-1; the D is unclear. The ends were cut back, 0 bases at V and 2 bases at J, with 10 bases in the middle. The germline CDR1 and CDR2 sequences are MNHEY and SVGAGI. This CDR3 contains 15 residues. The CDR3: CASSYSRGLNTEAFF. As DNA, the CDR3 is TGTGCCAGCAGTTACTCGAGAGGACTTAACACTGAAGCTTTCTTT.

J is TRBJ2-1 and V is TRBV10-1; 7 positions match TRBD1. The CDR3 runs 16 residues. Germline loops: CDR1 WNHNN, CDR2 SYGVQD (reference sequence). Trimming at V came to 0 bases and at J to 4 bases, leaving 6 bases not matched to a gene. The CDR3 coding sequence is TGCGCCAGCAGTGAGTCAACACAGGGGCGATACAATGAGCAGTTCTTC. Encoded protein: CASSESTQGRYNEQFF.

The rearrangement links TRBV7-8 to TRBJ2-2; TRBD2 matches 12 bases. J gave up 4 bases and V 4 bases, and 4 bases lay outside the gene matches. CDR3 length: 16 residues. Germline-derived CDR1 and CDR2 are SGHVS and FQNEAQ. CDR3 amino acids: CASSSTSGRATGELFF. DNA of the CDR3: TGTGCCAGCAGCTCGACTAGCGGGAGAGCCACCGGGGAGCTGTTTTTT.

The chain's CDR3 is CASSYGGQNYGYTF. CDR3 bases: TGTGCCAGCAGTTACGGGGGACAGAACTATGGCTACACCTTC. The V gene is TRBV6-5, the J gene TRBJ1-2; 7 bases are shared with TRBD1. CDR1 and CDR2 (germline): MNHEY, SVGAGI. The ends lost 2 bases at V and 2 bases at J; junction bases unmatched: 2. The CDR3 is 14 amino acids.

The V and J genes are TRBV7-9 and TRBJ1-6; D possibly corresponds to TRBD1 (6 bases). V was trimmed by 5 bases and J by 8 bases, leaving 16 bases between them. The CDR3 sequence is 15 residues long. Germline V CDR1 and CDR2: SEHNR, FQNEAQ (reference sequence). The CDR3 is CASSRGRGGDSPLHF. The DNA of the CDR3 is TGTGCCAGCAGCCGCGGACGAGGGGGGGATTCACCCCTCCACTTT.

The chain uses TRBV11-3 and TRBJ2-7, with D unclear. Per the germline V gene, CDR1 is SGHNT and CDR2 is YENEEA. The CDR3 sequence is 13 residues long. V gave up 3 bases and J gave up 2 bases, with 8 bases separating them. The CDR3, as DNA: TGTGCCAGCAGCTTGTCCAGTACCTACGAGCAGTACTTC. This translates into CASSLSSTYEQYF.

CDR3 sequence (DNA): TGCAGCGTTCCTATGATGGCAGGTCACACCGGGGAGCTGTTTTTT. Translated, it gives CSVPMMAGHTGELFF. The chain carries TRBV29-1 and TRBJ2-2, with D hard to call. Germline CDR1 reads SQVTM; CDR2 reads ANQGSEA. The CDR3 has 15 amino acids. With 5 bases removed from V and 3 bases from J, the gap between germline ends came to 16 bases.

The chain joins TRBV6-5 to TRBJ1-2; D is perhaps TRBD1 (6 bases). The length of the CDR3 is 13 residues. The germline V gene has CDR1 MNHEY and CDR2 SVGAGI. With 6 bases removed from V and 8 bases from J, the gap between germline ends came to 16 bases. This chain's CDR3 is CASSLQGTSGYTF. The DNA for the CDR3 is TGTGCCAGCAGCCTCCAGGGGACCTCGGGCTACACCTTC.

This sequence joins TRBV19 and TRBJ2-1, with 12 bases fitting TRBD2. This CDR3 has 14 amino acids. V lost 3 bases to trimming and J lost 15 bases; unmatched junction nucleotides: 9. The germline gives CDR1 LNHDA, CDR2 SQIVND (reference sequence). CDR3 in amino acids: CASSIGLAGGPGFF. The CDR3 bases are TGTGCCAGTAGTATTGGGCTAGCGGGAGGGCCGGGGTTCTTC.

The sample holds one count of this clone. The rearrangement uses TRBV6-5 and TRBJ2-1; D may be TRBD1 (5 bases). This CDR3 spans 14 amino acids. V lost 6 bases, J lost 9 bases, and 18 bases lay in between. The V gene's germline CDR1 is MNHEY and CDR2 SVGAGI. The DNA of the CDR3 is TGTGCCAGCAGCCTTTCGACAGATCGTTTTGAGCAGTTCTTC. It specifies CASSLSTDRFEQFF.

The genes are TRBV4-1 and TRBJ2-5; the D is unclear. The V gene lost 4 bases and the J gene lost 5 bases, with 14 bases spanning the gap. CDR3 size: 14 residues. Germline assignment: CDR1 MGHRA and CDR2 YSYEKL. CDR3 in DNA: TGCGCCAGCAGCCCCCGTAGTAGTTGGGAGACCCAGTACTTC. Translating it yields CASSPRSSWETQYF.

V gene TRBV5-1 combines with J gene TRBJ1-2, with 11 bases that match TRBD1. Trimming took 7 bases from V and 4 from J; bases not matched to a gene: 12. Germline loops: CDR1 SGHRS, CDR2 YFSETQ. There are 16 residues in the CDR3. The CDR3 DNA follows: TGCGCCAGCTACCCGGGACAGGGGGGAACGGCCTATGGCTACACCTTC. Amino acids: CASYPGQGGTAYGYTF.